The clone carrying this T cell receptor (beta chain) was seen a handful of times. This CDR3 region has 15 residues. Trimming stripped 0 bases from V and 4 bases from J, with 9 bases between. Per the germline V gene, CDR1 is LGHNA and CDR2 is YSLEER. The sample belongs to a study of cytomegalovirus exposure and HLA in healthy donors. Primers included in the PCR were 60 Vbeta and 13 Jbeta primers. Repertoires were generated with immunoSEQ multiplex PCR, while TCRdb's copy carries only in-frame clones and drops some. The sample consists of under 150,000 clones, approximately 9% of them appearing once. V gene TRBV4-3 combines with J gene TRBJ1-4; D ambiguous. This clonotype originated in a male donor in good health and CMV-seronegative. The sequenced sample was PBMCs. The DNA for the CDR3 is TGCGCCAGCAGCCAAGATCCCGGACTTAATGAAAAACTGTTTTTT. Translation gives CASSQDPGLNEKLFF.